This TCR beta chain was profiled in a study of immune evolution from preneoplasia to lung adenocarcinoma. Study observations and caveats: Top clone frequencies peaked in normal lung, apparently declining through invasive adenocarcinoma.

Germline V gene data show CDR1 as SNHLY and CDR2 as FYNNEI. V lost 8 bases and J 1 base, leaving 9 bases between the germline ends. The CDR3 contains 13 residues. Using immunoSEQ multiplex PCR, the repertoire was profiled, and TCRdb retains in-frame clones only, with some absent. The sample lists about 5,800 clones, roughly 83% occurring once. Concerning this clone: Its matching antigen is unknown.

H&E slides confirmed each diagnosis, reviewed by two pathologists independently. V and J are TRBV2 and TRBJ2-1; D not certain. The sequence was collected from a person aged 60 to 80 with lung adenocarcinoma. What was sequenced was FFPE adjacent normal lung tissue. The CDR3 region has the DNA TGTGCCAGCGCAGCAGCGTCCTACAATGAGCAGTTCTTC. This gives the protein CASAAASYNEQFF.